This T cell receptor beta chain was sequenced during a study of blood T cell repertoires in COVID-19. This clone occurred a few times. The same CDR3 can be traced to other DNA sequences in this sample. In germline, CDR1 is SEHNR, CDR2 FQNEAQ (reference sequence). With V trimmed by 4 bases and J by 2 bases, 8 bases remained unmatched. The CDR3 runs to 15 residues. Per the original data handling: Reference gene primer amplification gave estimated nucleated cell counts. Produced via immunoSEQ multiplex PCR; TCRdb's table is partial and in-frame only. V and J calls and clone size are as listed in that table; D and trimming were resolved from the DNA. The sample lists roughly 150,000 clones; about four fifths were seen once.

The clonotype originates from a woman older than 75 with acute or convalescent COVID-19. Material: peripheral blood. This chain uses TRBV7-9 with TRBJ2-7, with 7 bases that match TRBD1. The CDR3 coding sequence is TGTGCCAGCAGCTCCCCCGGGACAGCGACCTACGAGCAGTACTTC. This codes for CASSSPGTATYEQYF.